The following is a TCR beta chain sequence with its context. No antigen is known for it. Regarding time point: inflamed ileum from the surgical specimen. This record belongs to a study of T cell repertoires in ileal Crohn's disease. General observations from the study: Every patient over 26.8% clonality showed endoscopic recurrence.

The assay was immunoSEQ multiplex PCR, and TCRdb's table has in-frame clones only and misses some. In the table there are fewer than 20,000 clones, more than 90% of which are singletons. V was shortened by 5 bases and J by 1 base, with 11 bases between the two germline ends. CDR1 and CDR2 (germline): SEHNR, FQNEAQ (reference sequence). This CDR3 is built from 14 residues. This sequence joins TRBV7-9 and TRBJ1-1; D gene uncertain. The sequenced sample was ileal tissue. This clonotype was obtained from an adult with Crohn's disease. The CDR3 spells CASSLSGSNTEAFF. The CDR3 nucleotides read TGTGCCAGCAGCCTCTCGGGGTCGAACACTGAAGCTTTCTTT.